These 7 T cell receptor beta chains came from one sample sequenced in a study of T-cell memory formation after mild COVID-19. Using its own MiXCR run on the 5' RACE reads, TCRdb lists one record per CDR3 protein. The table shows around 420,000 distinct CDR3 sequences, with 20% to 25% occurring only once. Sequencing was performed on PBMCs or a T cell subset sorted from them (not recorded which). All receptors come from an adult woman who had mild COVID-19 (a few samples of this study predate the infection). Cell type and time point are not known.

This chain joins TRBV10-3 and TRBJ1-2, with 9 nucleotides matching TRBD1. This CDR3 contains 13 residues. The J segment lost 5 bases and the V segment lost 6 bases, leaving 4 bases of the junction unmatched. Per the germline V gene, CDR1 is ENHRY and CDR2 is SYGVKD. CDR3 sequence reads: CAISTGGVYGYTF. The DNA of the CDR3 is TGTGCCATCAGCACAGGGGGCGTATATGGCTACACCTTC.

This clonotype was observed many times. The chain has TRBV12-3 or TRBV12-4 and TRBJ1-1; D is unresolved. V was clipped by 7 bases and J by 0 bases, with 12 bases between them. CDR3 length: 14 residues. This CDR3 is CASNFGRLNTEAFF. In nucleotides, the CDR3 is TGTGCCAGCAATTTTGGACGGTTGAACACTGAAGCTTTCTTT.

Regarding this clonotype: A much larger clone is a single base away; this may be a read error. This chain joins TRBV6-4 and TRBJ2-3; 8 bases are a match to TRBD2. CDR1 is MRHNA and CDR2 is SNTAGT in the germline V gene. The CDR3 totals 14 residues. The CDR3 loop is CASSGGGSTDTKYF. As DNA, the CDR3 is TGTGCCAGCAGTGGCGGGGGGAGCACAGATACGAAGTATTTT.

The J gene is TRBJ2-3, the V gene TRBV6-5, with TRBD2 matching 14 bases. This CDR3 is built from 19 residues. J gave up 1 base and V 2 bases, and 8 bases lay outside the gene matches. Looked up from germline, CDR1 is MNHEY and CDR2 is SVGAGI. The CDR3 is CASSYRGLAGAHRTDTQYF. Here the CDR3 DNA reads TGTGCCAGCAGTTACCGGGGACTAGCGGGAGCTCATCGCACAGATACGCAGTATTTT.

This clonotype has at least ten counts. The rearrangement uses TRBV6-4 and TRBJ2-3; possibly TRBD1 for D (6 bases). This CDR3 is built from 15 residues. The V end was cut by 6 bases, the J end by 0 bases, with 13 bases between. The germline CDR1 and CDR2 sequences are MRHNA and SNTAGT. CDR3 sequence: CASSRTDSSTDTQYF. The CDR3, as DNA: TGTGCCAGCAGCAGGACAGACTCTAGCACAGATACGCAGTATTTT.

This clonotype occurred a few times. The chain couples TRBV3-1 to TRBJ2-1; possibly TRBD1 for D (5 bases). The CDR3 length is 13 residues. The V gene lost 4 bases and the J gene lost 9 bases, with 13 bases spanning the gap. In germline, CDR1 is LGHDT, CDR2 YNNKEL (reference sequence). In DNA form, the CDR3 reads TGTGCCAGCAGCCTCCTAGGGGTGTTTGAGCAGTTCTTC. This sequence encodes CASSLLGVFEQFF.

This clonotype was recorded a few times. The CDR3 sequence: CASSLDHGGQNEQFF. The CDR3 DNA reads as TGTGCCAGCAGCTTAGATCACGGGGGCCAGAATGAGCAGTTCTTC. The chain recombines TRBV11-3 with TRBJ2-1, with D perhaps given as TRBD1 or TRBD2 (6 bases each). Germline-derived CDR1 and CDR2 are SGHNT and YENEEA. CDR3 length equals 15 residues. The V end lost 0 bases, the J end lost 7 bases, and 13 bases lay between the germline ends.